The clone carrying this T cell receptor (beta chain) was detected a few times. Its antigen is as yet unknown. The method was immunoSEQ multiplex PCR; TCRdb's version includes in-frame clones alone and lacks a portion of them. Here the sample spans some 200,000 clones, approximately 94% being singletons. This sample is drawn from a study of T cell responses to AZD1222 COVID-19 vaccine. The CDR3 runs 14 residues. Germline loops: CDR1 SNHLY, CDR2 FYNNEI. V lost 6 bases, J lost 4 bases, and 12 bases lay in between. Study-level points and caveats: Among AZD1222 vaccinees, only 5 to 7 were seropositive at baseline.

This receptor was taken from an adult who received the MenACWY meningococcal vaccine as a control. Material: peripheral blood, obtained 28 days after the second dose of the MenACWY control vaccine. The chain uses TRBV2 and TRBJ2-2; TRBD1 might be the D (5 bases). CDR3 nucleotides: TGTGCCAGCAGAAGGTCAGGGCTCACCGGGGAGCTGTTTTTT. Translating it yields CASRRSGLTGELFF.